The 10 T cell receptor beta chains in this list originate from one sample, sequenced in a study of OX40 agonist ivuxolimab in advanced cancers. Profiled with immunoSEQ multiplex PCR; TCRdb holds only in-frame clones, not every one. The profile shows under 65,000 clones, around 84% of them singletons. Sample: CD4+ or CD8+ T cells sorted from blood, taken in a trial of the OX40 agonist ivuxolimab. The receptors stem from an adult with an advanced solid tumor such as melanoma, head and neck, liver or kidney cancer.

The chain has TRBV10-1 and TRBJ1-2; TRBD1 might be the D (5 bases). This CDR3 has 15 residues. Deletions cut 0 bases from V and 7 bases from J, with 15 bases between. Germline V gene sequence: CDR1 WNHNN, CDR2 SYGVQD (reference sequence). For the CDR3, the DNA is TGCGCCAGCAGTGAGTCTCGGCAGGGTCTATCTGGCTACACCTTC. It codes for CASSESRQGLSGYTF.

This rearrangement joins TRBV7-3 to TRBJ2-1, with no clear D. The germline gives CDR1 SGHTA, CDR2 FQGTGA. V was clipped by 1 base and J by 0 bases, with 7 bases between them. The CDR3 is 15 amino acids. CDR3 bases: TGTGCCAGCAGCTTAAGGGTGAGCTCCTACAATGAGCAGTTCTTC. Translating it yields CASSLRVSSYNEQFF.

CDR3 DNA sequence: TGTGCCAGCAGCTTCCCGGGAGACGAGCAGTACTTC. Translated, it gives CASSFPGDEQYF. V and J are TRBV11-3 and TRBJ2-7; D possibly corresponds to TRBD2 (6 bases). Trimming took off 3 bases at V and 5 bases at J, with 8 bases between the two ends. CDR1 is SGHNT and CDR2 is YENEEA in the germline V gene. The CDR3 is 12 residues long.

As concerns this clone: Other DNA sequences in this specimen translate into the identical CDR3. This chain joins TRBV9 and TRBJ2-3, with 7 bases that match TRBD1. The V gene's germline CDR1 is SGDLS and CDR2 YYNGEE. This CDR3 is built from 18 residues. V lost 0 bases to trimming and J lost 3 bases; unmatched junction nucleotides: 13. The CDR3 DNA follows: TGTGCCAGCAGCGTAGAGTTCCAAGGGGGCCCTATAACAGATACGCAGTATTTT. Protein sequence: CASSVEFQGGPITDTQYF.

The chain has TRBV6-1 and TRBJ1-1, with D possibly being TRBD1 (6 bases). The CDR3 has 12 amino acids. The V gene lost 11 bases and the J gene lost 4 bases, with 14 bases spanning the gap. Germline lookup yields CDR1 MNHNS and CDR2 SASEGT. As DNA, the CDR3 is TGTGCCTCGATGCAGGGGACCACTGAAGCTTTCTTT. Protein product: CASMQGTTEAFF.

The rearrangement links TRBV7-3 to TRBJ2-1; 14 bases fit TRBD2. Germline CDR1 reads SGHTA; CDR2 reads FQGTGA. Trimming took 3 bases from V and 6 from J; bases not matched to a gene: 7. CDR3 size: 17 residues. The CDR3 nucleotides read TGTGCCAGCAGCTTGTATCCGGGACTAGCGGGAGTCAATGAGCAGTTCTTC. Translation gives CASSLYPGLAGVNEQFF.

The chain has TRBV6-6 and TRBJ1-5; 7 bases line up with TRBD1. V gave up 6 bases and J gave up 4 bases; unmatched junction bases: 9. This CDR3 comprises 15 residues. From germline, CDR1 is MNHNY and CDR2 SVGAGI (reference sequence). CDR3 bases: TGTGCCAGCAGGGCCGACAGGGCGGGGAATCAGCCCCAGCATTTT. Amino acids: CASRADRAGNQPQHF.

J is TRBJ2-2 and V is TRBV2; TRBD2 matches 10 bases. Germline assignment: CDR1 SNHLY and CDR2 FYNNEI. This CDR3 contains 16 residues. The trim removed 5 bases at V and 6 bases at J, leaving 9 bases unmatched. In nucleotides, the CDR3 is TGTGCCAGCAGTATCTACCGAGGACTAGCGGCCGGGGAGCTGTTTTTT. This sequence encodes CASSIYRGLAAGELFF.

The rearrangement uses TRBV7-9 and TRBJ1-2; D gene uncertain. This CDR3 is 13 amino acids long. Germline V CDR1 and CDR2: SEHNR, FQNEAQ (reference sequence). The ends were cut back, 2 bases at V and 3 bases at J, with 7 bases in the middle. The CDR3 nucleotides are TGTGCCAGCAGCTTACAGCAAGACTATGGCTACACCTTC. This gives the protein CASSLQQDYGYTF.

V is TRBV6-4 and J is TRBJ2-7; D ambiguous. Trimming cost V 5 bases and J 10 bases, with 15 bases left between them. The CDR3 is 12 residues long. Per the germline V gene, CDR1 is MRHNA and CDR2 is SNTAGT. The DNA for the CDR3 is TGTGCCAGCAGTAAAGGGTCCAAACCCCAGTACTTC. Amino acids: CASSKGSKPQYF.